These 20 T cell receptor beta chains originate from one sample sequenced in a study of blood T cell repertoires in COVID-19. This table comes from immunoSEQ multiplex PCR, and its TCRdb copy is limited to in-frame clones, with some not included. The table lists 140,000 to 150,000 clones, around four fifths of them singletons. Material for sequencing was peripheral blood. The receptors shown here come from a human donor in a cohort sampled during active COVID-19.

CDR3 in DNA: TGTGCCAGTAGTATCGTGGCAGGGGGTCAGCCCCAGCATTTT. Its translation is CASSIVAGGQPQHF. The chain carries TRBV19 and TRBJ1-5, with TRBD1 matching over 7 bases. The germline V gene has CDR1 LNHDA and CDR2 SQIVND (reference sequence). The CDR3 has 14 residues. The trim removed 3 bases at V and 6 bases at J, leaving 5 bases unmatched.

The CDR3 is CASSLEQGVPSTDTQYF. DNA for the CDR3: TGTGCCAGCAGCTTGGAGCAGGGGGTTCCTAGCACAGATACGCAGTATTTT. This chain joins TRBV5-4 and TRBJ2-3, with TRBD1 identical over 7 bases. CDR3 length: 17 amino acids. Germline CDR1 SGHNT, CDR2 YYREEE (reference sequence). Germline trimming cut 0 bases from V and 0 bases from J; bases unmatched to any gene: 7.

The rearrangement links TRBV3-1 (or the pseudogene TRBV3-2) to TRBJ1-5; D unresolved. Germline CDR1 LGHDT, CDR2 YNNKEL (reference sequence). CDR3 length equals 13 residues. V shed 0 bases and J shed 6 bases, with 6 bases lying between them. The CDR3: CASSQDLSQPQHF. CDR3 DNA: TGTGCCAGCAGCCAAGATCTCTCTCAGCCCCAGCATTTT.

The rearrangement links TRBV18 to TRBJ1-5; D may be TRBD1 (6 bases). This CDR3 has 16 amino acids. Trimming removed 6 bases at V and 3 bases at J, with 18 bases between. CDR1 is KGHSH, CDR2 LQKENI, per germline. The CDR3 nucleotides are TGTGCCAGCTCCCGCGACCAGGGGAATAACAATCAGCCCCAGCATTTT. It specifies CASSRDQGNNNQPQHF.

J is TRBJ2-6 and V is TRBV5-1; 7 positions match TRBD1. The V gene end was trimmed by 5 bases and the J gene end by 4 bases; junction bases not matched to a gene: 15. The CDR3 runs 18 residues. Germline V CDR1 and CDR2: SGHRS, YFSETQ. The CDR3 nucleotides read TGCGCCAGCAGACTCGAGACAGGGCATTCAGGGGGGGCCAACGTCCTGACTTTC. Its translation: CASRLETGHSGGANVLTF.

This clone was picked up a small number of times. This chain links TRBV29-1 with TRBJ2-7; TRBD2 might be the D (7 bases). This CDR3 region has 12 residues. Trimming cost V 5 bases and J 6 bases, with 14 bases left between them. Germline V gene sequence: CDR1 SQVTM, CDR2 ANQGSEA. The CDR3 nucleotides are TGCAGCGTTCCGGGGGGCCGGGGCGAGCAGTACGTC. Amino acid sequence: CSVPGGRGEQYV.

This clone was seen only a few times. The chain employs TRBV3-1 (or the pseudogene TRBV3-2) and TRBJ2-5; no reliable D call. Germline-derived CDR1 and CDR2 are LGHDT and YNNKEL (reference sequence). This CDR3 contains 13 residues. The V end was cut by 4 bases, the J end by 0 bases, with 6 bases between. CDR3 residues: CASSRADQETQYF. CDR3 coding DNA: TGTGCCAGCAGCCGTGCGGACCAAGAGACCCAGTACTTC.

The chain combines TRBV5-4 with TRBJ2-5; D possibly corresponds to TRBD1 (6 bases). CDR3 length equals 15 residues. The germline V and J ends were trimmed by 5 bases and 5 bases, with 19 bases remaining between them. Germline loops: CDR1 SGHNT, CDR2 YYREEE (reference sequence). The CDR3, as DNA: TGTGCCAGCAGAAAAGCAGGGGCCCGCCGGGAGACCCAGTACTTC. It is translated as CASRKAGARRETQYF.

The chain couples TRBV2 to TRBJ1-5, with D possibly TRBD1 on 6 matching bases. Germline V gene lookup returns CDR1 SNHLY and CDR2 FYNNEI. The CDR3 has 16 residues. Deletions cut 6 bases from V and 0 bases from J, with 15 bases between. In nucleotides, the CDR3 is TGTGCCAGCAGGGCCGGGGGGGGCGTTAGCAATCAGCCCCAGCATTTT. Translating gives CASRAGGGVSNQPQHF.

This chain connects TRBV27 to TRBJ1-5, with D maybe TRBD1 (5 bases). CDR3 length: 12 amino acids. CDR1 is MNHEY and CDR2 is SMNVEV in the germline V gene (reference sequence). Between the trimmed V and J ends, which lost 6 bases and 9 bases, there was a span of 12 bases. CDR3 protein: CASRGGLSPQHF. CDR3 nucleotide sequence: TGTGCCAGCAGGGGGGGGTTATCGCCCCAGCATTTT.

CDR3 in amino acids: CASSLNSGSSYNEQFF. DNA of the CDR3: TGTGCCAGCAGCCTTAATAGCGGGAGCTCCTACAATGAGCAGTTCTTC. The J gene is TRBJ2-1, the V gene TRBV7-3; 9 bases agree with TRBD2. This CDR3 comprises 16 residues. With V trimmed by 5 bases and J by 0 bases, 5 bases remained unmatched. Germline V gives CDR1 SGHTA, CDR2 FQGTGA.

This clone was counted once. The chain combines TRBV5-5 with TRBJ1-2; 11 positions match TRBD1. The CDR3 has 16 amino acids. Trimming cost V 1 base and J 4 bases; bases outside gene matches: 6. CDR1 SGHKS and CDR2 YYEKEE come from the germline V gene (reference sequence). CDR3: CASSLYTGTGGYGYTF. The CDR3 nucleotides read TGTGCCAGCAGCTTGTATACCGGGACAGGGGGCTATGGCTACACCTTC. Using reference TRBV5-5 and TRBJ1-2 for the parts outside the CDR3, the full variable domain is DAGVTQSPTHLIKTRGQQVTLRCSPISGHKSVSWYQQVLGQGPQFIFQYYEKEERGRGNFPDRFSARQFPNYSSELNVNALLLGDSALYLCASSLYTGTGGYGYTFGSGTRLTVV.

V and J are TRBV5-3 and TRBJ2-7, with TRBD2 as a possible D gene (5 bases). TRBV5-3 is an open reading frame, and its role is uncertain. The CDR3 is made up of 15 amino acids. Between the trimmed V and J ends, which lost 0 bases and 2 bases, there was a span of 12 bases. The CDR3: CARSLGQAGAYEQYV. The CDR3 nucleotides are TGTGCCAGAAGCTTGGGGCAGGCCGGGGCCTACGAGCAGTACGTC.

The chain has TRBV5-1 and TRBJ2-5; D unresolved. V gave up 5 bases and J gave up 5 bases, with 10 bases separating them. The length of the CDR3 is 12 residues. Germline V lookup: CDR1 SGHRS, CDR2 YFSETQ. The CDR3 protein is CASSYGRETQYF. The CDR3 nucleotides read TGCGCCAGCAGTTATGGGCGTGAGACCCAGTACTTC.

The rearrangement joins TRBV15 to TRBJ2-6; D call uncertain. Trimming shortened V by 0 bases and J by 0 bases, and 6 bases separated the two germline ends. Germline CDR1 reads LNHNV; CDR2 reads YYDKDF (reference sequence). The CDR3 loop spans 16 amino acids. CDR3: CATSRDPGSGANVLTF. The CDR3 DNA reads TGTGCCACCAGCAGAGATCCGGGCTCTGGGGCCAACGTCCTGACTTTC.

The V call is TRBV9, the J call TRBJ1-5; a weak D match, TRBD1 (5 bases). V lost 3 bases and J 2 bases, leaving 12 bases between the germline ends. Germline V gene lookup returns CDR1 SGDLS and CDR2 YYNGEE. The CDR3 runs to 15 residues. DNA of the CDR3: TGTGCCAGCAGCGCCCAGGGAAGGGGCAATCAGCCCCAGCATTTT. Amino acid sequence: CASSAQGRGNQPQHF. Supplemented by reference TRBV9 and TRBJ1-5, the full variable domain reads DSGVTQTPKHLITATGQRVTLRCSPRSGDLSVYWYQQSLDQGLQFLIQYYNGEERAKGNILERFSAQQFPDLHSELNLSSLELGDSALYFCASSAQGRGNQPQHFGDGTRLSIL.

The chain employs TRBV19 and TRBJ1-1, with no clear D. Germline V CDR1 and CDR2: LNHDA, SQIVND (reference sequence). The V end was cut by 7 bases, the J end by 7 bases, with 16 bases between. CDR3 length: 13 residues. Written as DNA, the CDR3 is TGTGCCAGTACCCCCTTAGGAGGGATTGAAGCTTTCTTT. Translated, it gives CASTPLGGIEAFF.

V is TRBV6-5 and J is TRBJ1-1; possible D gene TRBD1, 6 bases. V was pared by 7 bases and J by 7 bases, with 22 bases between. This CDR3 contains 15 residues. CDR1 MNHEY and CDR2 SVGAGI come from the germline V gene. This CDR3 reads CASTKGGGSGVEAFF. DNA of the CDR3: TGTGCCAGCACTAAGGGAGGGGGGTCAGGGGTTGAAGCTTTCTTT.

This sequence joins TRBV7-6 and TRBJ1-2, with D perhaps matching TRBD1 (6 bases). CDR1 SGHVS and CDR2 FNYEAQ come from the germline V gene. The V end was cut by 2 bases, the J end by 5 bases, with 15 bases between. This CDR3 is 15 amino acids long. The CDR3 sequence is CASSLNQGQAYGYTF. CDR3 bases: TGTGCCAGCAGCTTAAACCAGGGACAAGCATATGGCTACACCTTC.

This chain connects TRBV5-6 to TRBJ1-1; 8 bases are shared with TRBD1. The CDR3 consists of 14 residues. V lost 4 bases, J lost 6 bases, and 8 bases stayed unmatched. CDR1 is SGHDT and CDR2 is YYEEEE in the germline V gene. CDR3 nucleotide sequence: TGTGCCAGCAGCCTGGCGACAGGGGCGGCTGAAGCTTTCTTT. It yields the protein CASSLATGAAEAFF. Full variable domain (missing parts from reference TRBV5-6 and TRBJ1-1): DAGVTQSPTHLIKTRGQQVTLRCSPKSGHDTVSWYQQALGQGPQFIFQYYEEEERQRGNFPDRFSGHQFPNYSSELNVNALLLGDSALYLCASSLATGAAEAFFGQGTRLTVV.